Listed below are T cell receptor beta chains from one sample, sequenced in a study of radiation and T cells in renal cell carcinoma. Here immunoSEQ multiplex PCR was the method, and the copy in TCRdb shows in-frame clones only, minus some. Among nearly 50,000 clones listed, approximately 80% were seen once. The sample was blood, taken from a patient whose treatment included radiotherapy and nephrectomy. These receptor sequences come from a woman between 65 and 79 years old with renal cell carcinoma. CDR3s include the opening cysteine and the closing phenylalanine or tryptophan. D genes are given only for firm matches. Not all rows give a size; the values are once, few, many and, for expanded clones, a class.

j_call | d_call | v_call | clone_size | cdr3_nt | cdr3_aa
TRBJ1-1 | - | TRBV5-1 | - | TGCGCCAGCAGCTCGTCTCATATAGTGAACACTGAAGCTTTCTTT | CASSSSHIVNTEAFF
TRBJ2-7 | - | TRBV20-1 | - | TGCAGTGCCCCAGAGGGAGTGGAGCAGTACTTC | CSAPEGVEQYF
TRBJ1-4 | - | TRBV14 | - | TGTGCCAGCAGCCAAGTCGTCTGGGAGAAGAATGAAAAACTGTTTTTT | CASSQVVWEKNEKLFF
TRBJ1-4 | - | TRBV13 | - | TGTGCCAGCAGCGTAACAGGAGTCGGGGAAAAACTGTTTTTT | CASSVTGVGEKLFF
TRBJ2-1 | TRBD2 | TRBV5-1 | - | TGCGCCAGCAGGACTACTAGCGGCTACAATGAGCAGTTCTTC | CASRTTSGYNEQFF
TRBJ1-1 | - | TRBV7-9 | - | TGTGCCAGCAGCCTGGCTGGGGCCATGAACACTGAAGCTTTCTTT | CASSLAGAMNTEAFF
TRBJ2-3 | - | TRBV12-5 | - | TGTGCTAGTGGAAAGACAGATACGCAGTATTTT | CASGKTDTQYF
TRBJ1-5 | - | TRBV19 | few | TGTGCCAGTAGTGGACTGCAACAGCCCCAGCATTTT | CASSGLQQPQHF
TRBJ1-3 | TRBD1 | TRBV5-8 | - | TGTGCCAGCAGCTTTCAGGGGGGCTCTGGAAACACCATATATTTT | CASSFQGGSGNTIYF
TRBJ1-2 | - | TRBV4-1 | - | TGCGCCAGCAGCCAAGAGCCAGTAGGGGGCTACACCTTC | CASSQEPVGGYTF
TRBJ2-1 | TRBD2 | TRBV10-3 | - | TGTGCCATCAGTGAGTCGACTTCTAGCGGGAGGGAGAATGAGCAGTTCTTC | CAISESTSSGRENEQFF
TRBJ1-2 | - | TRBV27 | - | TGTGCCAGCAGTTTTAACCAGTTCTATGGCTACACCTTC | CASSFNQFYGYTF
TRBJ2-7 | - | TRBV7-9 | - | TGTGCCAGCAGTAAGGGAAACACCTACGAGCAGTACTTC | CASSKGNTYEQYF
TRBJ2-2 | TRBD2 | TRBV14 | - | TGTGCCAGCAGCCGACTAGCGGGGGGGCAAACCGGGGAGCTGTTTTTT | CASSRLAGGQTGELFF